This paragraph reports one T cell receptor beta chain. Its antigen is not identified. CDR3 length: 15 amino acids. V gave up 8 bases and J gave up 2 bases, with 19 bases separating them. Germline V gives CDR1 SEHNR, CDR2 FQNEAQ (reference sequence). PCR employed 60 Vbeta and 13 Jbeta primers. Profiling relied on immunoSEQ multiplex PCR, and the TCRdb table lists in-frame clones only, not all of them. The sample shows about 80,000 clones, approximately 80% of them seen only once. This sample is part of a study of cytomegalovirus exposure and HLA in healthy donors. Study observations and caveats: Relative to the roughly 690-donor mean, N-insertions were reportedly fewer in an Asian-associated ancestry cluster in a later analysis. Rare TCR sequences predominated, though certain public TCRs were found in many donors. Prior analysis indicated that the majority of TCR beta V segments exhibited productivity approximately 87% or approximately 30% of the time.

The TCR was taken from a man between 50 and 59 years old in good health and CMV-seronegative. The chain recombines TRBV7-9 with TRBJ2-7; D is ambiguous. The specimen was PBMCs. CDR3 sequence (DNA): TGTGCCAGCGAAATATTAGATTGGGCCGCCTACGAGCAGTACTTC. This gives the protein CASEILDWAAYEQYF.